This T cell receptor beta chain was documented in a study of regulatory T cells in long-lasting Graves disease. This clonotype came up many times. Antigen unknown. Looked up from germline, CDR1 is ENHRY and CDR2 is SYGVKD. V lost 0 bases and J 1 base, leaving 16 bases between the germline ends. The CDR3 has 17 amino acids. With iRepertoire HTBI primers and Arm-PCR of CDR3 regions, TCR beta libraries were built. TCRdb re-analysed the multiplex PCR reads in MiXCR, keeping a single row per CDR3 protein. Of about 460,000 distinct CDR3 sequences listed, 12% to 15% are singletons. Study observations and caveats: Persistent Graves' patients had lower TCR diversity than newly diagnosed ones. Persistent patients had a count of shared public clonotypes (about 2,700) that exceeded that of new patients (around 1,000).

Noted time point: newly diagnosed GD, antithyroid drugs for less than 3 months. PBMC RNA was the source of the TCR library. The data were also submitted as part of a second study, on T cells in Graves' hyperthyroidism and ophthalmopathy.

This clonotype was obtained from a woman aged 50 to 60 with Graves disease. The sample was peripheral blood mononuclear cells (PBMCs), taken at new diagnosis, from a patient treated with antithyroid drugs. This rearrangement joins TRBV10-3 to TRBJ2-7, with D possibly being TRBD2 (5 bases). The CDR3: CAISESSGRETSYEQYF. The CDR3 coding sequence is TGTGCCATCAGTGAGTCGAGCGGCAGAGAAACATCCTACGAGCAGTACTTC.